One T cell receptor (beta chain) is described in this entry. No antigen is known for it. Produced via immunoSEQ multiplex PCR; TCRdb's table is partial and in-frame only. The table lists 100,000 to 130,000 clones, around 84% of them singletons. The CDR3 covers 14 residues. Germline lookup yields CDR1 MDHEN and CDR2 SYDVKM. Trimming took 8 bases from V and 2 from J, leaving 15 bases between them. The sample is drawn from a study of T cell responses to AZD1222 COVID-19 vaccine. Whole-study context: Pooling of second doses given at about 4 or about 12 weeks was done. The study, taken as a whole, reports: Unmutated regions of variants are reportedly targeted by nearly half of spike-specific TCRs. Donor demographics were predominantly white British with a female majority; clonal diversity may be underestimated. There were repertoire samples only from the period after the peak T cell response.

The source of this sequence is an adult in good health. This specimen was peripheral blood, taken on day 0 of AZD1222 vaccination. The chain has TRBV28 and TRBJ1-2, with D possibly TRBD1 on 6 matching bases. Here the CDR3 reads CASSPGTLNYGYTF. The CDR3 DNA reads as TGTGCCAGCTCGCCCGGGACACTAAACTATGGCTACACCTTC.